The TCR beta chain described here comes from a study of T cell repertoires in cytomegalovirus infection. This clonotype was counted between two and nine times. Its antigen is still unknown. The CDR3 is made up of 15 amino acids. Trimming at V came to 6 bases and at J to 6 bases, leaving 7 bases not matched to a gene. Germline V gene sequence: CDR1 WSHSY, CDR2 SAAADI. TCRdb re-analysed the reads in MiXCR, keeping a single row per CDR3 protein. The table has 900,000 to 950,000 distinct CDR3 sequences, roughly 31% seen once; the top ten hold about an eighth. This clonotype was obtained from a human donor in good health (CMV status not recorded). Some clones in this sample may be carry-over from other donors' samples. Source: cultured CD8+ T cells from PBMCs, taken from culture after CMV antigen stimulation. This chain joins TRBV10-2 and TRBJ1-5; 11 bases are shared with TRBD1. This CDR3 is CASREGQGVGQPQHF. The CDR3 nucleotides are TGCGCCAGCAGGGAGGGACAGGGGGTTGGTCAGCCCCAGCATTTT.